The 19 T cell receptor beta chains listed next were all sequenced from one sample in a study of T cells in Graves' hyperthyroidism and ophthalmopathy (dated by TCRdb to between 2018 and 2021). Receptor amplification or capture employed multiplex PCR. Instrument used: Illumina HiSeq 2000. Amplification of TCR beta CDR3 regions was carried out from RNA transcripts. The TCR CDR3 was subjected to a first round of RT-PCR using the HTBI primer set and the Qiagen OneStep RT-PCR kit. TCRdb reanalyzed the raw reads on its own, using fastp at Q25 for trimming and MiXCR for clone calling, and kept in-frame beta chains. Each entry is one CDR3 protein sequence, shown with its most common DNA and genes. This sample comprises hundreds of thousands of distinct CDR3 sequences, roughly 25% of them detected only once. The top ten clonotypes cover approximately 10% of the sample. Sequenced input: blood. The receptors shown here come from a woman in her twenties or thirties with Graves' ophthalmopathy.

The rearrangement uses TRBV6-1 and TRBJ1-2; D ambiguous. The length of the CDR3 is 14 residues. V was pared by 1 base and J by 5 bases, with 11 bases between. Germline V gene data show CDR1 as MNHNS and CDR2 as SASEGT. In DNA form, the CDR3 reads TGTGCCAGCAGTGAAGGGCAGATGGGATATGGCTACACCTTC. Its protein product is CASSEGQMGYGYTF.

This clonotype was observed a handful of times. This sequence joins TRBV11-2 and TRBJ2-3; the match to TRBD2 covers 7 bases. The germline gives CDR1 SGHAT, CDR2 FQNNGV. Trimming removed 2 bases from V and 0 bases from J; junction bases left unmatched: 8. There are 17 residues in the CDR3. The CDR3 DNA sequence: TGTGCCAGCAGCTTATTGGCCGCGGGGGAGAGCACAGATACGCAGTATTTT. Protein: CASSLLAAGESTDTQYF.

This rearrangement joins TRBV4-2 to TRBJ2-7; 8 nucleotides match TRBD2. Germline CDR1 is LGHNA and CDR2 is YNFKEQ. There are 18 residues in the CDR3. J gave up 2 bases and V 2 bases, and 14 bases lay outside the gene matches. Written as DNA, the CDR3 is TGTGCCAGCAGCCAACAATCCACCTCTCGCGGGAGGCCCTACGAGCAGTACTTC. Its translation is CASSQQSTSRGRPYEQYF.

This clonotype was observed at least ten times. The chain is built from TRBV6-5 and TRBJ1-2; a weak D match, TRBD1 (5 bases). V was trimmed by 6 bases and J by 1 base, leaving 12 bases between them. Germline values: CDR1 MNHEY, CDR2 SVGAGI. This CDR3 region has 14 residues. CDR3 nucleotide sequence: TGTGCCAGCAGAATTCCAGGGATTAACTATGGCTACACCTTC. This sequence encodes CASRIPGINYGYTF.

The genes are TRBV20-1 and TRBJ1-6; D perhaps matches TRBD1 (5 bases). This CDR3 is built from 12 residues. Germline lookup yields CDR1 DFQATT and CDR2 SNEGSKA (reference sequence). The CDR3 is CSPDSQNSPLHF. The CDR3 region has the DNA TGCAGCCCCGACAGCCAGAATTCACCCCTCCACTTT.

This clonotype occurred many times. This chain links TRBV6-2 or TRBV6-3 with TRBJ1-5; D unresolved. The V gene lost 5 bases and the J gene lost 7 bases, with 15 bases spanning the gap. The length of the CDR3 is 14 residues. The V gene's germline CDR1 is MNHEY and CDR2 SVGEGT. Here the CDR3 DNA reads TGTGCCAGCAGTGGCTACATACGTGGGCAGCCCCAGCATTTT. It encodes CASSGYIRGQPQHF.

This clonotype was detected a few times. This rearrangement joins TRBV15 to TRBJ2-2; perhaps D is TRBD1 or TRBD2 (5 bases each). The CDR3 runs 14 residues. With 3 bases removed from V and 5 bases from J, the gap between germline ends came to 10 bases. Germline values: CDR1 LNHNV, CDR2 YYDKDF (reference sequence). In nucleotides, the CDR3 is TGTGCCACCAGCAGGGGGGTTACGACCGGGGAGCTGTTTTTT. Translation: CATSRGVTTGELFF.

CDR3 in amino acids: CASSVEPNSNQPQHF. The CDR3 DNA follows: TGTGCCAGCAGCGTAGAACCAAATAGCAATCAGCCCCAGCATTTT. The V call is TRBV9, the J call TRBJ1-5; D gene ambiguous. Germline V CDR1 and CDR2: SGDLS, YYNGEE. This CDR3 has 15 amino acids. V lost 0 bases and J 0 bases, leaving 7 bases between the germline ends.

This clonotype came up many times. The V gene is TRBV5-6, the J gene TRBJ1-2; D uncertain. Between the trimmed V and J ends, which lost 4 bases and 3 bases, there was a span of 7 bases. Germline assignment: CDR1 SGHDT and CDR2 YYEEEE. This CDR3 region has 12 residues. CDR3 DNA sequence: TGTGCCAGCAGCCAGTCGGACTATGGCTACACCTTC. Translation: CASSQSDYGYTF.

This clonotype was seen many times. The chain has TRBV30 and TRBJ1-2, with D maybe TRBD1 (6 bases). The CDR3 covers 12 residues. With 4 bases removed from V and 6 bases from J, the gap between germline ends came to 12 bases. Germline lookup yields CDR1 GTSNPN and CDR2 SVGIG (reference sequence). As DNA, the CDR3 is TGTGCCTGGAATTGGGGGCGCGATGGCTACACCTTC. It is translated as CAWNWGRDGYTF.

This chain connects TRBV7-8 to TRBJ2-7, with 10 positions matching TRBD2. V lost 0 bases, J lost 5 bases, and 4 bases stayed unmatched. The CDR3 has 15 residues. Germline loops: CDR1 SGHVS, CDR2 FQNEAQ. The CDR3 nucleotides read TGTGCCAGCAGCTTAGCGTTAACTAGCGGGAACGAGCAGTACTTC. It is translated as CASSLALTSGNEQYF.

J is TRBJ2-7 and V is TRBV15, with D tentatively TRBD2 (5 bases). The V gene's germline CDR1 is LNHNV and CDR2 YYDKDF (reference sequence). The CDR3 has 16 residues. Trimming left V 1 base short and J 6 bases short, with 19 bases between. CDR3 in DNA: TGTGCCACCAGCAGAGGTGACGGGGTCAGACATGGCGAGCAGTACTTC. This translates into CATSRGDGVRHGEQYF.

This clonotype came up many times. V and J are TRBV6-2 or TRBV6-3 and TRBJ1-2; D perhaps matches TRBD1 (5 bases). Germline lookup yields CDR1 MNHEY and CDR2 SVGEGT. This CDR3 has 14 residues. V dropped 6 bases and J dropped 4 bases, with 15 bases sitting between them. CDR3 coding DNA: TGTGCCAGCAGCATCGGGGGAAGGAGCTATGGCTACACCTTC. It translates to CASSIGGRSYGYTF.

This clonotype showed up many times. The rearrangement links TRBV12-3 or TRBV12-4 to TRBJ1-5; no firm D call. The CDR3 runs 13 residues. Trimming took off 6 bases at V and 6 bases at J, with 12 bases between the two ends. The chain's CDR3 is CASSLVISQPQHF. The CDR3 nucleotides are TGTGCCAGCAGCCTCGTGATCTCTCAGCCCCAGCATTTT.

The table lists this clonotype with many counts. The chain carries TRBV29-1 and TRBJ2-7; perhaps TRBD2 as D (6 bases). The CDR3 extends over 15 amino acids. Germline CDR1 reads SQVTM; CDR2 reads ANQGSEA. With 6 bases removed from V and 0 bases from J, the gap between germline ends came to 18 bases. CDR3 in DNA: TGCAGCGTCGGAGGGAACGGGCACAACTCCTACGAGCAGTACTTC. It yields the protein CSVGGNGHNSYEQYF.

The chain couples TRBV2 to TRBJ1-2, with D maybe TRBD1 (6 bases). The V and J ends lost 5 bases and 8 bases respectively, with 9 bases between them. CDR3 length equals 11 residues. Germline assignment: CDR1 SNHLY and CDR2 FYNNEI. The CDR3 DNA reads TGTGCCAGCAGTATGACAGGAGGCTACACCTTC. It translates to CASSMTGGYTF.

The chain recombines TRBV20-1 with TRBJ1-2; D might be TRBD1 (5 bases). The germline V and J ends were trimmed by 1 base and 3 bases, with 12 bases remaining between them. Germline V lookup: CDR1 DFQATT, CDR2 SNEGSKA (reference sequence). The CDR3 spans 14 residues. CDR3 DNA sequence: TGCAGTGCTAGAGGGAGTGGGGGGTACTATGGCTACACCTTC. Its translation: CSARGSGGYYGYTF.

This clonotype was seen repeatedly, ten times or more. The rearrangement joins TRBV27 to TRBJ1-2; possible D gene TRBD1, 6 bases. The V end was cut by 1 base, the J end by 4 bases, with 13 bases between. This CDR3 is built from 15 residues. Germline CDR1 and CDR2: MNHEY and SMNVEV (reference sequence). The CDR3 DNA follows: TGTGCCAGCAGTTTATTGGGGGGCTGGAGCTATGGCTACACCTTC. Protein sequence: CASSLLGGWSYGYTF.

To note about this clonotype: A single base separates this from a much larger clone, so it may be a read error. This chain uses TRBV29-1 with TRBJ2-4; D call uncertain. Trimming left V 8 bases short and J 1 base short, with 15 bases between. The germline V gene encodes CDR1 SQVTM and CDR2 ANQGSEA. This CDR3 spans 14 amino acids. The CDR3 loop reads CSLLRAEAKNIQYF. The CDR3, as DNA: TGCAGCCTCCTTAGGGCAGAGGCCAAAAACATTCAGTACTTC.